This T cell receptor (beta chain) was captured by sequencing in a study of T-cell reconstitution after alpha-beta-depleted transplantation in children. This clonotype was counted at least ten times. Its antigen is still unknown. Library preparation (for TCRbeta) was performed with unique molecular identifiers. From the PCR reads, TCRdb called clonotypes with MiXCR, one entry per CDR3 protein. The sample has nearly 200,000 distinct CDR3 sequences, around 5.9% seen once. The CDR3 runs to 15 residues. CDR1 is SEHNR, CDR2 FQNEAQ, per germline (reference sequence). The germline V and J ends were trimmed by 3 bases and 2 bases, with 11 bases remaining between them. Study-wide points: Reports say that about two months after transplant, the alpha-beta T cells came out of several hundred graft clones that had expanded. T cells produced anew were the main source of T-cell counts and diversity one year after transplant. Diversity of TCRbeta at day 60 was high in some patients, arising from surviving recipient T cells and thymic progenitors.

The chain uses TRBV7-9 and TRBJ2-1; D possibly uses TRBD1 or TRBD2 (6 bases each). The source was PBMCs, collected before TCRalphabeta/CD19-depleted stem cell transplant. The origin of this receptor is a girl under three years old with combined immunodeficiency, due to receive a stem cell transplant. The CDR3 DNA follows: TGTGCCAGCAGCTTTGGGGGGCCCCCCTACAATGAGCAGTTCTTC. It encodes CASSFGGPPYNEQFF.